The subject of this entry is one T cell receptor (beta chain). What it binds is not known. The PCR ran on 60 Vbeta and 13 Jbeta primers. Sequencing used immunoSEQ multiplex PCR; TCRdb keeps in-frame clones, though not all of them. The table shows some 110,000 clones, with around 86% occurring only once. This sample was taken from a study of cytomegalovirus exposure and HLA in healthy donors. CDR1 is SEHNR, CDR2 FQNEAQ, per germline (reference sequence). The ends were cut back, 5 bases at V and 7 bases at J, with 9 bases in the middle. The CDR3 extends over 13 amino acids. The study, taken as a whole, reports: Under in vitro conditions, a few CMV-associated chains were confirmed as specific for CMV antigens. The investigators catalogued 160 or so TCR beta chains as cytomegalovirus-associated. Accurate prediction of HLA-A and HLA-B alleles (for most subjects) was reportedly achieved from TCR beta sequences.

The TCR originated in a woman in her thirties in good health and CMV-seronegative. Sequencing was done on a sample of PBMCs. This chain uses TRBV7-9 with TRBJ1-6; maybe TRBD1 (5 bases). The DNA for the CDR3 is TGTGCCAGCAGCACAACAGGAAATTCACCCCTCCACTTT. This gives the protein CASSTTGNSPLHF.